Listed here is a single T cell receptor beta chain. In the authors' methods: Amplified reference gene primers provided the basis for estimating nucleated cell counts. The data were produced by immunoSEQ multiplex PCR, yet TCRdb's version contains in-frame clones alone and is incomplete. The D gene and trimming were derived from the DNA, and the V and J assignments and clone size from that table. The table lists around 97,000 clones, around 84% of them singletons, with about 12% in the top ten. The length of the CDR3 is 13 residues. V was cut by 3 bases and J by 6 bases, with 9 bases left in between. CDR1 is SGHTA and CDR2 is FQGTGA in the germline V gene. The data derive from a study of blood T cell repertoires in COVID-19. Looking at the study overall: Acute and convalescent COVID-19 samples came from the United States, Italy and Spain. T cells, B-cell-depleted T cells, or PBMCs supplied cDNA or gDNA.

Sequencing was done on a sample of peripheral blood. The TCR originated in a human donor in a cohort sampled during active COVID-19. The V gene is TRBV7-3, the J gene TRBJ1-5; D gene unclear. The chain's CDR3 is CASSLGYGQPQHF. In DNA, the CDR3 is TGTGCCAGCAGCTTGGGCTACGGTCAGCCCCAGCATTTT.